The present T cell receptor beta chain was sequenced within a study of HIV-infected patients and healthy controls (dated by TCRdb to 2014 to 2015). Regarding the research as a whole: The study tested whether deep TCR repertoire sequencing of HIV patients' small blood samples could capture immune perturbation and reconstitution.

This clonotype was seen only a few times. Its specific antigen is unknown. Base qualities are missing; no much larger clone stands one base away. CDR1 is given as SGHVS and CDR2 as FQNEAQ, both from the germline V gene. Including cysteine and phenylalanine, the CDR3 has 16 amino acids. The read is trimmed to its CDR3 DNA, 48 bases read in frame from base 1. Here V drops 0 bases and J drops 5 bases, and the junction holds 5 bases not matched to any gene. Using SuperScript III with primers targeting the alpha and beta constant regions, 500 to 550 ng of RNA was reverse transcribed. Separate libraries for the alpha and beta chains were generated through chain-specific third strand synthesis that incorporated multiplexing indices. To avoid primer bias, the protocol used one single primer pair to amplify every rearrangement within a chain, and the protocol also attached molecular barcodes to each cDNA molecule. The SP2 sequencing primer site and a random hexamer were carried on a 5' RACE adapter, to which purified cDNA was joined by T4 RNA Ligase 1. The authors primed second strand synthesis from the SP2 site with Phusion polymerase and used slow temperature ramps to favor optimal annealing. Each molecule's 12-nucleotide barcode consisted of two random hexamer sequences, both added before amplification and joined together. A brief initial PCR introduced P5 and P7 adapter elements together with a second index, and a roughly 20-cycle amplification PCR using P5s and P7 primers was subsequently performed. The libraries went through 27 PCR cycles in total, were quantified on a Qubit, were sized on a Bioanalyzer, and were diluted to approximately 3.6 nM. Sequencing of the normalized libraries was done on an Illumina MiSeq using 2 x 250 paired-end kits. Into around 9.4 ul Tris-Cl, the reverse transcription reactions were eluted following cleanup on MinElute columns. Adapter ligations ran for around 25 hours at 16 degrees C and were afterwards cleaned with AMPure XP beads at a 1:1 ratio. The paper's processing steps were these. A modified Decombinator that output V, J, insert and barcode information was used to process the demultiplexed FASTQ files. Sequences sharing a barcode but differing from the dominant sequence were discarded as errors, and barcodes clustered at Levenshtein distance 3 were counted to estimate original cDNA molecules. For downstream analyses, the R packages ineq, vegan, igraph and RCytoscape were used, along with IMGT nomenclature and CDR3 definitions. V gene usage was calculated across distinct sequences, with every TCR tallied a single time to avoid skew from clonal expansion. Whenever two unique CDR3 amino acid sequences within a donor differed by a single Levenshtein edit, similarity networks linked them. In the repertoires, a search was made for a compiled set of published HIV-specific CDR3s (approximately 90 alpha, some 700 beta) and CMV-specific CDR3s (approximately 13 alpha, 250 or so beta). Random subsampling to size-matched repertoires showed patients' decreased diversity was not caused by their lower sequence numbers. The public sequencing data were trimmed at Q25 with fastp and processed into clonotypes with MiXCR by TCRdb, which kept only in-frame beta chains. Under each unique CDR3 protein, matching rows form one entry showing the most common genes and DNA. In this record, the V and J calls reflect TCRdb's handling and not the investigators' own analysis. The sample contains around 13,000 distinct CDR3 sequences, roughly 9.9% of them found a single time. The biggest ten clones account for less than 8% of the sample.

Whole blood was used without cell fractionation, so the repertoire reflected all unsorted peripheral T cells. As controls, approximately 9 uninfected healthy donors were sampled, and four of those donors gave samples twice, roughly three months apart. For RNA extraction, 2.5 ml of peripheral blood was drawn into Tempus tubes. Residual genomic DNA was removed with the TURBO-DNase kit and globin mRNA was depleted with GLOBINclear. The full study reports these points: HIV-associated CDR3s exhibited a significant reduction in frequency during therapy, whereas CMV-associated CDR3s exhibited no significant change, although the majority increased in frequency. Roughly threefold more distinct CDR3s and higher Shannon diversity were observed in healthy control repertoires than in untreated HIV+ repertoires. The observed differences in diversity could not be explained by the slight differences in age and sex profiles between the study cohorts. In the samples, alpha-beta chain pairing was left undetermined. Using whole blood restricted sequencing depth and prevented separating the dynamics of distinct T-cell subpopulations. Processing included only sixteen HIV-infected individuals, and this was regarded by the authors as a major limit on how widely the findings apply. Rare events from HIV-infected data received too much weight under size-matching, and comparisons were complicated by unequal numbers of distinct sequences between patients and controls. The apparent post-therapy recovery of the Gini index in HIV-infected patients was not reproduced in size-matched repertoire data. Mean usage differed significantly between HIV-infected patients and controls for eight alpha and eight beta V genes. The study did not determine donor HLA types. More CDR3s were shared between individuals among healthy controls than among HIV+ patients, as measured by Jaccard index and by the count of highly shared sequences. MAIT cell alpha-chain CDR3s were present at high frequency in healthy controls but severely depleted in HIV+ repertoires. HIV-infected repertoires had significantly higher mean Gini indices than controls, possibly reflecting oligoclonality.

This receptor chain uses TRBV7-8 and TRBJ2-3; 10 middle bases align to TRBD2. The sequence derives from an adult in good health. The specimen sequenced was blood. CDR3 loop: CASSLAAASGRDTQYF. The nucleotide sequence is given as TGTGCCAGCAGCTTAGCCGCGGCTAGCGGGAGAGATACGCAGTATTTT.